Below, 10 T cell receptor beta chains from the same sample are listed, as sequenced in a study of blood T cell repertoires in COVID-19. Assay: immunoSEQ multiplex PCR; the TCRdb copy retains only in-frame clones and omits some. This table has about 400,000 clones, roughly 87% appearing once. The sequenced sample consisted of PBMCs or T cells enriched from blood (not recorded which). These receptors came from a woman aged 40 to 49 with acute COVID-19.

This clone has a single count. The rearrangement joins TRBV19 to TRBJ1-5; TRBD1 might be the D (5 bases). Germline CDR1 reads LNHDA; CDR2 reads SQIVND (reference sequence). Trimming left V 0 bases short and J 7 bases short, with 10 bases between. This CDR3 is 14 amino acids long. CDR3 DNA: TGTGCCAGTAGTATAGAGGGGCTCGGGCAGCCCCAGCATTTT. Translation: CASSIEGLGQPQHF.

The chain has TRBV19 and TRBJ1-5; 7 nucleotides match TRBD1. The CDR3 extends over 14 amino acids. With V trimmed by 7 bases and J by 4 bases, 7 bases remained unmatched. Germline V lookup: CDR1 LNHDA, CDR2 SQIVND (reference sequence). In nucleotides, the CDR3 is TGTGCCAGTACTGACAGGGTCCGGAATCAGCCCCAGCATTTT. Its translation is CASTDRVRNQPQHF.

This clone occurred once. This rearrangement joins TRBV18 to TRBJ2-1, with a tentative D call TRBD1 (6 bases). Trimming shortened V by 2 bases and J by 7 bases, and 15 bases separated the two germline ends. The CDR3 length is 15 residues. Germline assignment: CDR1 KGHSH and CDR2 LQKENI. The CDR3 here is CASSPSAGERNEQFF. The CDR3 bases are TGTGCCAGCTCACCATCCGCAGGGGAAAGGAATGAGCAGTTCTTC.

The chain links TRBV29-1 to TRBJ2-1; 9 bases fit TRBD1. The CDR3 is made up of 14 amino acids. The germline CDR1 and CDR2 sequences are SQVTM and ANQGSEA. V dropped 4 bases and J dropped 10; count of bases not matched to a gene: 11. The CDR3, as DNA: TGCAGCGTTGTGGGGGGACAGGGAGGGGAGGAGCAGTTCTTC. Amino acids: CSVVGGQGGEEQFF.

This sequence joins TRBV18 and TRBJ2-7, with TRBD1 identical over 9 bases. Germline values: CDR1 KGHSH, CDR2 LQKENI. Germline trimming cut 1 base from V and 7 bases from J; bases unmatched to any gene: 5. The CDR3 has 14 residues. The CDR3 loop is CASSPRDRAGEQYF. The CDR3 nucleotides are TGTGCCAGCTCACCACGGGACAGGGCGGGAGAGCAGTACTTC.

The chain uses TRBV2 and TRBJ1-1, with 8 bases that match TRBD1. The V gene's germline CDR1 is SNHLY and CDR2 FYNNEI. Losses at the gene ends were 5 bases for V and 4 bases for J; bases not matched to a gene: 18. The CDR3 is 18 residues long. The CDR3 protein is CASSPRLTGDFSVTEAFF. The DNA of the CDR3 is TGTGCCAGCAGTCCCCGCCTGACAGGGGATTTTTCGGTCACTGAAGCTTTCTTT.

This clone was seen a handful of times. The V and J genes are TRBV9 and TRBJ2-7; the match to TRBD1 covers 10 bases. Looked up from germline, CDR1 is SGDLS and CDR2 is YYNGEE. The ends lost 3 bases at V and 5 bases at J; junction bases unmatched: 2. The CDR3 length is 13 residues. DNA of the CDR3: TGTGCCAGCAGCGAGGACAGGGGGGACGAGCAGTACTTC. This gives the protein CASSEDRGDEQYF.

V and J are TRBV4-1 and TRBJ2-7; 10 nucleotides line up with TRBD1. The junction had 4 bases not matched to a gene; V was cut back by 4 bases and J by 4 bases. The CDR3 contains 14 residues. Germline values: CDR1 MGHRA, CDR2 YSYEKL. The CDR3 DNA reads TGCGCCAGCAGCCCCAGGACAGGGGGTTACGAGCAGTACTTC. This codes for CASSPRTGGYEQYF.

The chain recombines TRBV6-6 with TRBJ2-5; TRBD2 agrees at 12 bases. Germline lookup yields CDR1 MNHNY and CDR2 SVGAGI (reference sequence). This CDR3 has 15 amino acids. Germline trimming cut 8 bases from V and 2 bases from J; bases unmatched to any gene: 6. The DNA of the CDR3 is TGTGCCAGCGTACGGACTAGCGGGGCTCAAGAGACCCAGTACTTC. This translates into CASVRTSGAQETQYF.

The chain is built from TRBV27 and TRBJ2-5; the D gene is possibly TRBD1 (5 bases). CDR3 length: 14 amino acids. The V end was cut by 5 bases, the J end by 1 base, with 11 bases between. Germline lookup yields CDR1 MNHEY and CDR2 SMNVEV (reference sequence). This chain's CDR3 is CASSMTVPQETQYF. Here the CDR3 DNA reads TGTGCCAGCAGTATGACAGTACCCCAAGAGACCCAGTACTTC.